This TCR beta chain comes out of a study of Tregs in tolerant kidney transplant recipients. Sequenced by immunoSEQ multiplex PCR; TCRdb stores in-frame clones only, minus some. The sample carries about 240,000 clones, more than 65% recorded once. From germline, CDR1 is SEHNR and CDR2 FQNEAQ (reference sequence). This CDR3 region has 16 residues. Trimming cost V 5 bases and J 5 bases, with 18 bases left between them. The chain is built from TRBV7-9 and TRBJ1-4; tentatively, D is TRBD1 (5 bases). This receptor was identified in a human donor in good health. The source material was CD4+ T cells from blood. This CDR3 reads CASSPPGRRDNEKLFF. The DNA of the CDR3 is TGTGCCAGCAGCCCTCCGGGTCGCCGGGACAATGAAAAACTGTTTTTT. Using reference TRBV7-9 and TRBJ1-4 for the parts outside the CDR3, the full variable domain is DTGVSQNPRHKITKRGQNVTFRCDPISEHNRLYWYRQTLGQGPEFLTYFQNEAQLEKSRLLSDRFSAERPKGSFSTLEIQRTEQGDSAMYLCASSPPGRRDNEKLFFGSGTQLSVL.